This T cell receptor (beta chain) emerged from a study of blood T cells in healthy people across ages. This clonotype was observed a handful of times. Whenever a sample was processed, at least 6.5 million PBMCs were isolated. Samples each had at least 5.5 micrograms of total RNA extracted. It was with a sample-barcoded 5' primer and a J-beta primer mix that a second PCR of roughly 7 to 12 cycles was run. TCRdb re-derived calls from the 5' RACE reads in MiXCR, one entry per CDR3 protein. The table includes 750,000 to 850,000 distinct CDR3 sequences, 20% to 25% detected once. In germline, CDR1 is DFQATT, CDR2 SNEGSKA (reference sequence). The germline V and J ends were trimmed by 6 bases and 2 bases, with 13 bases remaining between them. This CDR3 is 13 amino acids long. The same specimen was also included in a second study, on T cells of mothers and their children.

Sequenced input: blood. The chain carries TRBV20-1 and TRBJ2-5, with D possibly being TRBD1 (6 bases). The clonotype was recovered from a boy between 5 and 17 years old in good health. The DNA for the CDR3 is TGCAGTGCCGTTCACGGGACACAAGAGACCCAGTACTTC. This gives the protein CSAVHGTQETQYF.